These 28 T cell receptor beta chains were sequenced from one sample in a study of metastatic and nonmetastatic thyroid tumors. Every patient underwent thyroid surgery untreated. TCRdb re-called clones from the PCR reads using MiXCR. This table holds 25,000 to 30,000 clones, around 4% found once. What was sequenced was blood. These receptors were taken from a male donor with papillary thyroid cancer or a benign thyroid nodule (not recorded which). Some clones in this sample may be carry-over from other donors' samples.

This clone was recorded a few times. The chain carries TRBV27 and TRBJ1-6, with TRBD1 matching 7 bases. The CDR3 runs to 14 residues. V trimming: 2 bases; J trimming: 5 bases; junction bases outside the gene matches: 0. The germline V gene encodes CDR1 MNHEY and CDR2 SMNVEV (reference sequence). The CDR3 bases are TGTGCCAGCAGTTTAGGACAGGATAATTCACCCCTCCACTTT. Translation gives CASSLGQDNSPLHF.

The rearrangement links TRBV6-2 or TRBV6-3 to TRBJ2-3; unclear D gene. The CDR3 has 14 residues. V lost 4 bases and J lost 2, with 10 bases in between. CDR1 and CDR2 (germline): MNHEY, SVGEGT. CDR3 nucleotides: TGTGCCAGCAGTTTCTTGACTGACACAGATACGCAGTATTTT. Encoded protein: CASSFLTDTDTQYF.

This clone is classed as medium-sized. CDR3: CASSDWISGNTIYF. The CDR3 nucleotides are TGTGCCAGCAGTGACTGGATCTCTGGAAACACCATATATTTT. V and J are TRBV6-4 and TRBJ1-3; D gene ambiguous. The CDR3 runs 14 residues. The V gene lost 1 base and the J gene lost 0 bases, with 4 bases spanning the gap. CDR1 is MRHNA, CDR2 SNTAGT, per germline.

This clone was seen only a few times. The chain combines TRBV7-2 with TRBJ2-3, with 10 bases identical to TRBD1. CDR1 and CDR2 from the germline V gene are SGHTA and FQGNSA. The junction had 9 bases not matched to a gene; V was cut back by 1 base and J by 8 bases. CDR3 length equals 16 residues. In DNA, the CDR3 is TGTGCCAGCAGCTTAGTAGGGACAGGGGCCCTGGGTACGCAGTATTTT. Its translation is CASSLVGTGALGTQYF. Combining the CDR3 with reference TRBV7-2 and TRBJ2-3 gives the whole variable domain GAGVSQSPSNKVTEKGKDVELRCDPISGHTALYWYRQSLGQGLEFLIYFQGNSAPDKSGLPSDRFSAERTGGSVSTLTIQRTQQEDSAVYLCASSLVGTGALGTQYFGPGTRLTVL.

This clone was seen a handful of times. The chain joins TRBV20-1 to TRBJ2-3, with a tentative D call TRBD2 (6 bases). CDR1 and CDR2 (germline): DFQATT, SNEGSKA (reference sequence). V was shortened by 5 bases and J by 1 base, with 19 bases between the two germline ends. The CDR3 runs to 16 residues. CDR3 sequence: CSAPSYGSGRTDTQYF. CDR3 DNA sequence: TGCAGTGCTCCGAGCTACGGGAGCGGTCGCACAGATACGCAGTATTTT.

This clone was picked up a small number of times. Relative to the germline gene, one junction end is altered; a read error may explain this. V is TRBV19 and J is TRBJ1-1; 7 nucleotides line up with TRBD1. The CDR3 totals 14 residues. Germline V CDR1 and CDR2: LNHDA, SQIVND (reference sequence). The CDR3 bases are TGTGCCAGTAGTCAGGCAGGGGGAAGCGCTGAATCTTTCTTT. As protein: CASSQAGGSAESFF.

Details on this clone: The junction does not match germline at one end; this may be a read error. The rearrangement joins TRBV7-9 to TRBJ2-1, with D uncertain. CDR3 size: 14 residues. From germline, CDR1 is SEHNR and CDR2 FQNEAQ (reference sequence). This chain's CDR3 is CSSSLGLLEREQFF. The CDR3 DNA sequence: TGTTCCAGCAGCTTAGGCCTCTTAGAGCGAGAGCAGTTCTTC.

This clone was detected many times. CDR3 amino acids: CASSARQGGADTQYF. The CDR3 DNA is TGTGCCAGCAGCGCCAGACAGGGAGGGGCAGATACGCAGTATTTT. V and J are TRBV9 and TRBJ2-3; D might be TRBD1 or TRBD2, each matching 7 bases. Trimming took off 3 bases at V and 4 bases at J, with 15 bases between the two ends. Germline V gene data show CDR1 as SGDLS and CDR2 as YYNGEE. The CDR3 spans 15 residues.

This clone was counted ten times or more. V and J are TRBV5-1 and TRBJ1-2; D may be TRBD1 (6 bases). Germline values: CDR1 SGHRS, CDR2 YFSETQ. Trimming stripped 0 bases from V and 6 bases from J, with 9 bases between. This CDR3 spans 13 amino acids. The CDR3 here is CASSLAEGDGYTF. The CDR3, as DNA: TGCGCCAGCAGCTTGGCCGAGGGGGATGGCTACACCTTC. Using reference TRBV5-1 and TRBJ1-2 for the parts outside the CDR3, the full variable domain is KAGVTQTPRYLIKTRGQQVTLSCSPISGHRSVSWYQQTPGQGLQFLFEYFSETQRNKGNFPGRFSGRQFSNSRSEMNVSTLELGDSALYLCASSLAEGDGYTFGSGTRLTVV.

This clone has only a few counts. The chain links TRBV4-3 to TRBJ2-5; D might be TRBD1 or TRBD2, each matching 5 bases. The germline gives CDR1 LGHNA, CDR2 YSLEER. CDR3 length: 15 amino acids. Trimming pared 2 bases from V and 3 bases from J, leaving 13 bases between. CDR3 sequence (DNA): TGCGCCAGCAGCCAATGGACCGGGGCAGAAGAGACCCAGTACTTC. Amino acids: CASSQWTGAEETQYF.

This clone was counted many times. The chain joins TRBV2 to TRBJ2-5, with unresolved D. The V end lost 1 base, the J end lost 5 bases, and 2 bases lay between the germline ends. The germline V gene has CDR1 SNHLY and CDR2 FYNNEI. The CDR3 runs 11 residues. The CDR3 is CASSEGETQYF. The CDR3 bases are TGTGCCAGCAGTGAAGGGGAGACCCAGTACTTC.

The CDR3: CASRTGDPRVEQFF. Here the CDR3 DNA reads TGTGCCAGTAGGACTGGGGACCCGAGGGTTGAGCAGTTCTTC. The J gene is TRBJ2-1, the V gene TRBV19, with D perhaps being TRBD1 or TRBD2 (5 bases each). The CDR3 totals 14 residues. Trimming took off 6 bases at V and 9 bases at J, with 18 bases between the two ends. In germline, CDR1 is LNHDA, CDR2 SQIVND (reference sequence).

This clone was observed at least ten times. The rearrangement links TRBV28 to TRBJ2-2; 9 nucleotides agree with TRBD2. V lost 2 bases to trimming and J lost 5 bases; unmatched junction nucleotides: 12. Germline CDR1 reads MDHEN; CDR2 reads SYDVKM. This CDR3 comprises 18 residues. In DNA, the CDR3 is TGTGCCAGCAGTTTAGCCGTGGGCTTTAGCGGGAGAACCGGGGAGCTGTTTTTT. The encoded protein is CASSLAVGFSGRTGELFF.

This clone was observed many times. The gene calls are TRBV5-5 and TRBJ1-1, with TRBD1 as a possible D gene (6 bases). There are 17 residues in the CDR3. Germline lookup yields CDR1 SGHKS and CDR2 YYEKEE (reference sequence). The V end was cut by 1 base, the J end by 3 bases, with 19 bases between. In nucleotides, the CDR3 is TGTGCCAGCAGCTTGTTCGGCTGGCGACAGGCCCACACTGAAGCTTTCTTT. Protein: CASSLFGWRQAHTEAFF.

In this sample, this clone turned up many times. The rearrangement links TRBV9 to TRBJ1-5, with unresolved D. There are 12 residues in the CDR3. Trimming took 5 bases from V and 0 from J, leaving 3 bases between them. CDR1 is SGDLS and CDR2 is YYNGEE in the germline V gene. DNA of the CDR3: TGTGCCAGCAGTAATAGCAATCAGCCCCAGCATTTT. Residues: CASSNSNQPQHF. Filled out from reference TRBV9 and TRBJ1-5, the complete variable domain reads DSGVTQTPKHLITATGQRVTLRCSPRSGDLSVYWYQQSLDQGLQFLIQYYNGEERAKGNILERFSAQQFPDLHSELNLSSLELGDSALYFCASSNSNQPQHFGDGTRLSIL.

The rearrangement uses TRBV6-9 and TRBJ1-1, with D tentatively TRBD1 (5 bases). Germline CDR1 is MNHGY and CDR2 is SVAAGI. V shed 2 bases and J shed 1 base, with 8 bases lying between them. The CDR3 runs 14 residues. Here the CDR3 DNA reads TGTGCCAGCAGTTATGACACAGGGAACACTGAAGCTTTCTTT. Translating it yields CASSYDTGNTEAFF.

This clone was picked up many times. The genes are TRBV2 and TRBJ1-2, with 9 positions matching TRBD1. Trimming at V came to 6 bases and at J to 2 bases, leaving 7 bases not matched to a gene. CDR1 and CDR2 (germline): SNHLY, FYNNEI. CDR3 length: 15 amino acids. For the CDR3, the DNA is TGTGCCAGCAGATACGGACAGGGGCGAAACTATGGCTACACCTTC. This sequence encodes CASRYGQGRNYGYTF.

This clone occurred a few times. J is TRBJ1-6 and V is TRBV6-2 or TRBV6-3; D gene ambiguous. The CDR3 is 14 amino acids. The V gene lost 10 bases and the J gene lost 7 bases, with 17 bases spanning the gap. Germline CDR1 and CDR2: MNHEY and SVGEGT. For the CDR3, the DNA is TGTGCCACCCCACCCCCAGTCGGGAATTCACCCCTCCACTTT. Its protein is CATPPPVGNSPLHF.

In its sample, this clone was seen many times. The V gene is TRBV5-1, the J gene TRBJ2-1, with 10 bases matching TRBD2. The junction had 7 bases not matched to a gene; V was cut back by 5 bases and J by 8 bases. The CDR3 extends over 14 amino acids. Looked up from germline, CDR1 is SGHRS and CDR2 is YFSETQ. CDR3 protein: CASSSGRPGDEQFF. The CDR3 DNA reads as TGCGCCAGCAGTAGCGGGAGGCCGGGGGATGAGCAGTTCTTC. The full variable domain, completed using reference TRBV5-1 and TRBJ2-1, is KAGVTQTPRYLIKTRGQQVTLSCSPISGHRSVSWYQQTPGQGLQFLFEYFSETQRNKGNFPGRFSGRQFSNSRSEMNVSTLELGDSALYLCASSSGRPGDEQFFGPGTRLTVL.

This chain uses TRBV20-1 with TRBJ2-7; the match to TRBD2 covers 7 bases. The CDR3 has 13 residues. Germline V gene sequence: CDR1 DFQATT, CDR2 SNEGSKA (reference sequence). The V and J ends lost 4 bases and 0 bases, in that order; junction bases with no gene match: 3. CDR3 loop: CSATAGDSYEQYF. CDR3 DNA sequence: TGCAGTGCTACCGCGGGAGACTCCTACGAGCAGTACTTC.

The CDR3 DNA is TGTGCCAGTAGAAAATTAGAGGGACAGTTTAATTATGGCTACACCTTC. Translation gives CASRKLEGQFNYGYTF. The chain combines TRBV19 with TRBJ1-2, with 7 bases matching TRBD1. This CDR3 comprises 16 residues. Germline assignment: CDR1 LNHDA and CDR2 SQIVND (reference sequence). V shed 6 bases, J shed 5 bases, and the junction held 15 bases outside the gene matches.

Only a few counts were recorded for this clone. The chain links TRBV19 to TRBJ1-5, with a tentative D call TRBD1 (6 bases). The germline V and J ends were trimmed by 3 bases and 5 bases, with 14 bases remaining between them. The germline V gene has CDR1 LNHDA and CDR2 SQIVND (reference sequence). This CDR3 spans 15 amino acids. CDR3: CASSIRTDDHQPQHF. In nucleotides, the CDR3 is TGTGCCAGTAGTATCCGGACAGACGACCATCAGCCCCAGCATTTT.

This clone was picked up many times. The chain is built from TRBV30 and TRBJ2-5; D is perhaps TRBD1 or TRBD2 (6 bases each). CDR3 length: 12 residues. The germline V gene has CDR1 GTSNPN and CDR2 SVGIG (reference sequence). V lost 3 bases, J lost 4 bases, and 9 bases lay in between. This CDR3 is CAWSGGGETQYF. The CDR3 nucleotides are TGTGCCTGGAGCGGGGGCGGAGAGACCCAGTACTTC.

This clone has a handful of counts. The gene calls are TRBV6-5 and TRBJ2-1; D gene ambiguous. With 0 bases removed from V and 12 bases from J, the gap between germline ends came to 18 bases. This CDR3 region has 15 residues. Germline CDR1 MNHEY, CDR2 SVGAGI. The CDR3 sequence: CASSYSHTGYGWQFF. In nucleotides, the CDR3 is TGTGCCAGCAGTTACTCACATACTGGTTACGGTTGGCAGTTCTTC.

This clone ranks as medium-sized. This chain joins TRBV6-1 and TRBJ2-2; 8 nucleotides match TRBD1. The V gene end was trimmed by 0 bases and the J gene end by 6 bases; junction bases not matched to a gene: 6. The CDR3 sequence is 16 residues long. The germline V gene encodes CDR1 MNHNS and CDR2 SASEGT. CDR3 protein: CASSEAWQGASGELFF. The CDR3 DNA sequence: TGTGCCAGCAGTGAAGCGTGGCAGGGGGCGTCCGGGGAGCTGTTTTTT.

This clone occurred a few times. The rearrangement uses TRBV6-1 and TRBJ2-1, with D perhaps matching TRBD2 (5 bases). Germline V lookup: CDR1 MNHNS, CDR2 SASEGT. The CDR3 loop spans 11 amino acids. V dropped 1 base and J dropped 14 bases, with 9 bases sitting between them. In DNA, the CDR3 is TGTGCCAGCAGTGAAGGGTATAGCGAGTTCTTC. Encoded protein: CASSEGYSEFF.

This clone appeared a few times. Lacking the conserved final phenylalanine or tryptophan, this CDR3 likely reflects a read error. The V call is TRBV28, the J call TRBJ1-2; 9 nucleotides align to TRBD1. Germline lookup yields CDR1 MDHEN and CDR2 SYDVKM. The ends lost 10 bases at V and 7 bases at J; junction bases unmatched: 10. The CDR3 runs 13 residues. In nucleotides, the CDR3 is TGTGCCACCAAACAGGGGGCTGACGCTGGCTACACCCTC. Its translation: CATKQGADAGYTL.

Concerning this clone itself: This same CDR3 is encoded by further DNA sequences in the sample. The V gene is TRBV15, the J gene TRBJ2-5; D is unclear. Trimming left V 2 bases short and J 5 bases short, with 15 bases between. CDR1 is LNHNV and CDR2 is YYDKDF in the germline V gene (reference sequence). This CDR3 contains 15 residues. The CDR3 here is CATSRRRLAGETQYF. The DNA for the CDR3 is TGTGCCACCAGCAGACGAAGACTGGCTGGTGAGACCCAGTACTTC.